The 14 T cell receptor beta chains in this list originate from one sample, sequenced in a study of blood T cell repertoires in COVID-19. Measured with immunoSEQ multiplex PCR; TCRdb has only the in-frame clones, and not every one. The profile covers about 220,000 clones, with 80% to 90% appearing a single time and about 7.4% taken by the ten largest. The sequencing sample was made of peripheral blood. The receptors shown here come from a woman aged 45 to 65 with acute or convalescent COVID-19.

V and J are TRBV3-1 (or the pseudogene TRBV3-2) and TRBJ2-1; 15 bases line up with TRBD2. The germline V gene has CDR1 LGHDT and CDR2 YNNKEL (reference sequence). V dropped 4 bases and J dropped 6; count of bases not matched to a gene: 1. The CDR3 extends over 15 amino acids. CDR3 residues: CASSPGLAGGNEQFF. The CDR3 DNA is TGTGCCAGCAGCCCGGGACTAGCGGGAGGCAATGAGCAGTTCTTC.

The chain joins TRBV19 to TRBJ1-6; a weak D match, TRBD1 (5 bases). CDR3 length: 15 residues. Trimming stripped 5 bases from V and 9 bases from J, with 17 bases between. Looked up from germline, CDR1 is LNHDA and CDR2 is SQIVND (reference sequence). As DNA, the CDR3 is TGTGCCAGTAGTCGTTCGGGGGATAGAGCTTCACCCCTCCACTTT. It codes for CASSRSGDRASPLHF.

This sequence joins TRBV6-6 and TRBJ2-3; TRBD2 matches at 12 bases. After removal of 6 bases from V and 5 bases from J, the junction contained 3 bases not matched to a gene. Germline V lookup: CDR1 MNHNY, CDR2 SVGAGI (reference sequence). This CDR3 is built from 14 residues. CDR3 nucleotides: TGTGCCAGCAGCATGACTAGCGGGGGAGATACGCAGTATTTT. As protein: CASSMTSGGDTQYF.

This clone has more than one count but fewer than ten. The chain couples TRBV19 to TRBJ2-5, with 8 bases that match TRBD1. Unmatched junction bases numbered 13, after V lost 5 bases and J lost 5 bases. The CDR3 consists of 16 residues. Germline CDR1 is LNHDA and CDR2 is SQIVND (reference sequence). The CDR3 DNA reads TGTGCCAGTAGTCCAAGGACAGGGCGGAGCTTGGAGACCCAGTACTTC. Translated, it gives CASSPRTGRSLETQYF.

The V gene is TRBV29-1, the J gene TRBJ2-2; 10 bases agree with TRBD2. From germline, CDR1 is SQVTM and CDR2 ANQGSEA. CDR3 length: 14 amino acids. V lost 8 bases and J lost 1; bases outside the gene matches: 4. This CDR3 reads CSPVAGGNTGELFF. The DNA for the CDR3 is TGCAGCCCGGTAGCGGGAGGGAACACCGGGGAGCTGTTTTTT.

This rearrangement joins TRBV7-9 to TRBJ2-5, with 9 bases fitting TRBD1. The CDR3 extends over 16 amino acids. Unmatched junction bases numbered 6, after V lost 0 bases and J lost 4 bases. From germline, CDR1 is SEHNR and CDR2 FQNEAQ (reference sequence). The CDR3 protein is CASSLAQWTGVETQYF. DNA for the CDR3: TGTGCCAGCAGCTTAGCGCAATGGACAGGGGTAGAGACCCAGTACTTC.

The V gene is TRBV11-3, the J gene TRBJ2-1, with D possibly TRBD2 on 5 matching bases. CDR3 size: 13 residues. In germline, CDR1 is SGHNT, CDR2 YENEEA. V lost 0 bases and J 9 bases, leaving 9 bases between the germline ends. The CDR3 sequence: CASSLDLRGEQFF. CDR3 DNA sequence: TGTGCCAGCAGCTTAGATCTACGGGGTGAGCAGTTCTTC.

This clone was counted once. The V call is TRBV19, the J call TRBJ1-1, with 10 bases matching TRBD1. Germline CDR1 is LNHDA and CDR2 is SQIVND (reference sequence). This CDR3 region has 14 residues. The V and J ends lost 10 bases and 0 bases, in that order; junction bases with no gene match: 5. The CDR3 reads CATGDRGMNTEAFF. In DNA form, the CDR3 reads TGTGCCACCGGGGACAGGGGAATGAACACTGAAGCTTTCTTT.

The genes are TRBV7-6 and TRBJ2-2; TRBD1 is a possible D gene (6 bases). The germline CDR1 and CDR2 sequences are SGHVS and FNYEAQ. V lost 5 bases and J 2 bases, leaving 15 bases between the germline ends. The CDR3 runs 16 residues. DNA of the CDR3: TGTGCCAGCAGCAAACATCGGGACAAAAACACCGGGGAGCTGTTTTTT. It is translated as CASSKHRDKNTGELFF.

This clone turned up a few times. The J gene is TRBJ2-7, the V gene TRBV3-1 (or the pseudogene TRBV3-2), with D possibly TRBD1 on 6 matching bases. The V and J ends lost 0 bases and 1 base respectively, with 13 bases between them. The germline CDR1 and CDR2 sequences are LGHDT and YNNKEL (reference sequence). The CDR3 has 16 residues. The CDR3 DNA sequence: TGTGCCAGCAGCCAAGATCTTACAGGGAAGTCCTACGAGCAGTACTTC. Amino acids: CASSQDLTGKSYEQYF.

The CDR3: CASSLAGGTDNYNEQFF. CDR3 in DNA: TGTGCCAGCAGCTTGGCCGGAGGGACAGACAACTACAATGAGCAGTTCTTC. The chain has TRBV5-4 and TRBJ2-1, with a weak D call TRBD1 (7 bases). CDR1 is SGHNT and CDR2 is YYREEE in the germline V gene (reference sequence). This CDR3 spans 17 amino acids. V was shortened by 0 bases and J by 3 bases, with 16 bases between the two germline ends. Together with reference TRBV5-4 and TRBJ2-1, the CDR3 gives the full variable domain: ETGVTQSPTHLIKTRGQQVTLRCSSQSGHNTVSWYQQALGQGPQFIFQYYREEENGRGNFPPRFSGLQFPNYSSELNVNALELDDSALYLCASSLAGGTDNYNEQFFGPGTRLTVL.

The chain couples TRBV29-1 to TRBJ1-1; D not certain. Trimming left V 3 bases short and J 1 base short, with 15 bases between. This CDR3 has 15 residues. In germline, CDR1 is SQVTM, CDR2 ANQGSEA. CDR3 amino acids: CSVDGLAGTNTEAFF. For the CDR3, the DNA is TGCAGCGTTGATGGCCTGGCAGGAACGAACACTGAAGCTTTCTTT.

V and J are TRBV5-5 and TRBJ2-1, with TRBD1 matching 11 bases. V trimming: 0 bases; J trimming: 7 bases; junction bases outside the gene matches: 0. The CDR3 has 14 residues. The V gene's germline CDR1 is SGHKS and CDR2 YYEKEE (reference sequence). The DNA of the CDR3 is TGTGCCAGCAGCTTGGGGGACAGGGGGAATGAGCAGTTCTTC. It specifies CASSLGDRGNEQFF. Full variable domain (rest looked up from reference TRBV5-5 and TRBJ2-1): DAGVTQSPTHLIKTRGQQVTLRCSPISGHKSVSWYQQVLGQGPQFIFQYYEKEERGRGNFPDRFSARQFPNYSSELNVNALLLGDSALYLCASSLGDRGNEQFFGPGTRLTVL.

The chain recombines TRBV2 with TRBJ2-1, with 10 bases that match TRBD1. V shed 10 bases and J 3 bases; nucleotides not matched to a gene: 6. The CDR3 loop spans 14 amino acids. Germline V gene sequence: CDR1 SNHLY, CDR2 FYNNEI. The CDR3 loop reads CATLGTGDYNEQFF. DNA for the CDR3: TGTGCCACCCTAGGGACAGGGGACTACAATGAGCAGTTCTTC.